This T cell receptor beta chain was identified during a study of blood T cell repertoires in COVID-19. Across the whole study: Sites across the United States, Italy and Spain contributed samples from acute and convalescent COVID-19. T cells, B-cell-depleted T cells, or PBMCs supplied cDNA or gDNA.

Here immunoSEQ multiplex PCR was the method, and the copy in TCRdb shows in-frame clones only, minus some. Among about 170,000 clones listed, roughly four fifths were seen once. The material sequenced was peripheral blood. The receptor was derived from a man aged 35-49 years who had recovered from COVID-19.

In nucleotides, the CDR3 is TGTGCCAGCAGCGTAGAGGCCGGACAGTTCAGCGGCTACACCTTC. It yields the protein CASSVEAGQFSGYTF. This rearrangement joins TRBV7-9 to TRBJ1-2, with D possibly matching TRBD1 (6 bases). This CDR3 region has 15 residues. V was trimmed by 5 bases and J by 8 bases, leaving 21 bases between them. The germline gives CDR1 SEHNR, CDR2 FQNEAQ (reference sequence).